The present entry profiles one TCR beta chain with its context. This clone was counted between two and nine times. The antigen it binds to is not known. Base qualities were left out, and no much larger clone turns up one base away. The cohort was made up of around 720 healthy bone marrow donors. At the time of sampling, every cohort member was nominally healthy, though immune exposures that went unrecorded were likely present. The donor was CMV seronegative and was included in the group of a few hundred seronegative cohort members. Every donor gave a peripheral blood sample, and the peripheral blood mononuclear cells from that sample were used for TCR beta sequencing. The Qiagen DNeasy Blood Extraction Kit was used to extract genomic DNA from the blood cell samples. These data belong to a study of cytomegalovirus exposure and HLA in healthy donors (dated by TCRdb to about 2017). The study in broad terms: According to an earlier analysis of 587 of the donors, about 170 million T cells yielded 120 million or so unique TCR beta sequences and about 300 Gb of sequence data. The number of donors typed differed by locus, with about 629-630 for A, B, C, DRB1 and DQB1, about 500 for DQA1, 600 to 610 for DPA1, and 400 to 490 for DPB1. Besides the first cohort of approximately 710 subjects, a separate validation cohort made up of 95 to 150 different subjects was used. A later genetic analysis took genome-wide SNP genotypes for about 55% of the roughly 700 donors and used that subset as a discovery cohort. Among roughly 400 genotyped donors of the cohort, an average of around 220,000 unique TCR beta nucleotide sequences was sequenced per donor, of which about 18% were non-productive. The aim of the study was to test whether cataloging public T cell receptors could identify signatures of past pathogen exposure. The study used immunosequencing to profile the T cell repertoires of several hundred subjects and linked those repertoires to cytomegalovirus serostatus. Class I and class II HLA loci were covered by the typing at four-digit resolution. Alongside the repertoire data, information on donor age, sex, ethnicity and CMV serostatus was compiled. Because of strong linkage in the cohort, roughly five DR-DQ haplotypes were treated as single units for association and clustering. To decide whether each TCR beta V gene segment behaved as functional or pseudogenic, an earlier analysis of some 570 of the donors relied on high-throughput TCR beta sequencing. Rather than using new phenotypic data, the later analysis identified candidate immune exposures from TCR beta sequences and from how often those sequences occurred across donors. All discovery cohort repertoires had been generated using a single sequencing platform. A later analysis re-analyzed previously published TCR beta repertoires from about 600 donors and added high-resolution HLA genotyping to study TCR occurrence patterns. The genetic ancestry cluster associated with self-reported Caucasian donors included over 80% of the 350 to 500 genotyped donors. To predict cytomegalovirus infection status, the study brought together high-throughput TCR immunosequencing, statistical association of individual TCRs with disease status, and machine learning. Roughly 300 gigabases of sequencing data and around 90 million unique TCR sequences made up an early release that covered roughly 670 HLA-typed donors.

The V end gives up 7 bases and the J end 7 bases, leaving 10 bases in the junction not matched to a gene. The CDR3 numbers 14 residues from cysteine through phenylalanine. Of all the DNA, just the CDR3 is kept, 42 bases in frame from base 1. For CDR1 and CDR2, the germline V gene lists SNHLY and FYNNEI. Paper-wide results and their limitations: An association between a missense DCLRE1C variant and V-gene and J-gene trimming of TCR beta chains was found in a later genetic analysis and replicated in an independent cohort. The study listed approximately 150 TCR beta chains as associated with cytomegalovirus. The authors suggested that the approach could potentially be extended to other disease states and immunological phenotypes. In a later analysis, several top co-occurrence clusters were reported to appear linked to parvovirus B19, influenza, CMV and Epstein-Barr virus. In vitro tests confirmed that a few of the cytomegalovirus-associated TCR beta chains recognize cytomegalovirus antigens. Some IMGT-functional V segments, including TRBV6-2 and TRBV6-3, could not be distinguished by the 87-base-pair reads and were therefore excluded. According to a later analysis, TCR association rates differed among HLA loci, with DRB1 alleles showing the most associated TCRs and HLA-C alleles showing the fewest. Most TCR sequences were observed very rarely across donors, whereas some public TCRs were present in many individuals. A further reported finding was that TCR beta sequences accurately predicted the HLA-A and HLA-B alleles for most subjects in the first cohort. A later genetic analysis reported fewer N-insertions in productive TCRs among donors in an Asian-associated ancestry cluster than the roughly 700-donor mean. In a later analysis, 16,951 TCR beta sequences were associated with specific HLA alleles at a false discovery rate of 0.05. A later analysis found that HLA-associated TCR beta chains were more clonally expanded and had lower generation probabilities than equally common non-associated chains. Because counts were too low, seventeen rarely observed V segments, including chromosome 9 orphons, were excluded from the earlier analysis of some 540 of the donors. Correlated functional status among segregating V segments might be attributable to linkage disequilibrium, but an unknown experimental factor could not be ruled out. A cluster of highly shared sequence variants was judged likely to represent a technical artifact of the sequencing pipeline. Assigning TCR associations to individual alleles was difficult when HLA alleles, especially DR and DQ, strongly co-occurred. Most CMV-associated TCR beta chains appeared to be HLA-restricted in a later analysis, and the HLA associations seemed to be driven largely by CMV exposure. This cohort had only TCR beta chains sequenced, and the lack of alpha or paired-chain data limited which features could be detected. In both the original and validation cohorts, the classifier was reported to diagnose cytomegalovirus status with high specificity and sensitivity. Sequencing depth was assumed to be roughly uniform across donors in the presence/absence analyses, though that assumption may not hold. Broadly in line with IMGT annotations, most TCR beta V segments showed up in productive rearrangements about 87% or about 30% of the time in an earlier analysis of 587 of the donors. CMV serostatus was the only immune exposure information available for the cohort. HLA typing was unavailable for some donors at each locus, so association tests used only the typed subset.

The library was obtained by the immunoSEQ multiplex PCR assay. For the multiplex PCR, a mixture combining 60 forward primers for TCR Vbeta segments and 13 reverse primers for TCR Jbeta segments was used. The CDR3 region of rearranged TCR beta genes was amplified from genomic DNA with a multiplex PCR assay. On the Illumina HiSeq System, the amplified TCR beta libraries were sequenced as 87-base-pair reads. The study's own analysis went as follows. A later analysis tallied roughly 80 million unique TCR beta chains across the 666 repertoires, and some 10 million of those chains were shared by two or more donors. Raw reads were error-corrected and collapsed into unique sequences with a nearest-neighbor algorithm that merged closely related sequences to remove PCR and sequencing errors. Alignment of CDR3 sequences to IMGT reference sequences was used to assign V, D and J gene segments. For a sequence to be retained, a match of at least six nucleotides was required to both a V gene segment and a J gene segment. Rearrangements were classified as productive when the CDR3 lacked stop codons and remained in frame with V and J, and all other rearrangements were classified as non-productive. Following IMGT convention, CDR3 was defined as the stretch from the second conserved V-encoded cysteine to the conserved J-encoded phenylalanine. In an earlier analysis of around 570 of the donors, sequences lacking an unambiguous match to a single V gene segment were excluded. In an earlier analysis of several hundred of the donors, V segments were called functional above 56.7% productive rearrangements and were called segregating when the between-donor standard deviation exceeded 5%. A statistical classification framework was built to diagnose cytomegalovirus status from the catalog of TCR beta chain sequences. In a later analysis, TCR nucleotide sequences were compared against IMGT/GENE-DB human TR gene sequences so that V and J genes could be assigned. A later analysis assigned CDR3 sequences and most-parsimonious VDJ recombination scenarios with the TCRdist pipeline. In a later analysis, each TCR beta chain was defined by its CDR3 amino acid sequence together with its V-gene family, and reads lacking a unique V-gene family were excluded. In a later analysis, around 650 highly shared, low-generation-probability nucleotide sequences were removed to address suspected cross-contamination and a sequencing artifact. A later analysis calculated a clonal expansion index for each public chain from normalized within-repertoire ranks of inferred template counts. Generation probabilities in a later analysis came from a VDJ recombination model fitted to out-of-frame rearrangements, and those results were checked against IGoR. In a later analysis, hypergeometric tests were used to score TCR-TCR, TCR-HLA and TCR-CMV co-occurrence, with a repertoire-size bias correction applied to TCR pairs. A later analysis estimated false discovery rates by permuting HLA or CMV assignments 20 times. A later analysis grouped co-occurring TCRs with DBSCAN, adding TCRdist sequence similarity when clustering within HLA-allele-positive subsets. For co-occurrence clustering, repertoires with fewer than 30,000 or more than 120,000 public chains were excluded, along with roughly 5 repertoires with anomalous nucleotide sharing. TCRdb stores this immuneACCESS table with in-frame sequences only. Part of the clones is absent; in the studies checked, under half of the shortfall reflects unresolved V genes, and no reason is known for the rest. V and J calls and clone size come straight from that table; D and trimming were deduced from the DNA. The sample table contains about 130,000 clones; only one count was recorded for about 74% of them. The biggest ten clones account for 7.3% of the sample.

The V and J genes are TRBV2 and TRBJ1-2, and TRBD1 matches 9 of the central bases. This clonotype was obtained from a male donor in good health and CMV-seronegative. Sequenced material: PBMCs. The CDR3 sequence is CASNPRQGVFGYTF. The DNA sequence reads TGTGCCAGCAATCCCAGACAGGGGGTGTTTGGCTACACCTTC.